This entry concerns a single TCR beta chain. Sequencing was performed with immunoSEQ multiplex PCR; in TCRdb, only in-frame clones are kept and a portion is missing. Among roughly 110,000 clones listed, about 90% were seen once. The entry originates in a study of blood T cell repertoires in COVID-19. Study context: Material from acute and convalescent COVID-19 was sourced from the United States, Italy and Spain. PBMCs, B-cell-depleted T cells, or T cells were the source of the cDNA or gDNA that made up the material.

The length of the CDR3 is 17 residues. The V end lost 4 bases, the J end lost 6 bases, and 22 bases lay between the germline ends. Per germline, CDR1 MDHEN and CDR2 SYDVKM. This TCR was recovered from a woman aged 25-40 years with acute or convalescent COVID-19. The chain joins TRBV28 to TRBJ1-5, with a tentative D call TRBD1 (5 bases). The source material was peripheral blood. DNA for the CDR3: TGTGCCAGCAGTTACCCCCTAGGCCAAGGGGAAACTCAGCCCCAGCATTTT. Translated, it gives CASSYPLGQGETQPQHF.